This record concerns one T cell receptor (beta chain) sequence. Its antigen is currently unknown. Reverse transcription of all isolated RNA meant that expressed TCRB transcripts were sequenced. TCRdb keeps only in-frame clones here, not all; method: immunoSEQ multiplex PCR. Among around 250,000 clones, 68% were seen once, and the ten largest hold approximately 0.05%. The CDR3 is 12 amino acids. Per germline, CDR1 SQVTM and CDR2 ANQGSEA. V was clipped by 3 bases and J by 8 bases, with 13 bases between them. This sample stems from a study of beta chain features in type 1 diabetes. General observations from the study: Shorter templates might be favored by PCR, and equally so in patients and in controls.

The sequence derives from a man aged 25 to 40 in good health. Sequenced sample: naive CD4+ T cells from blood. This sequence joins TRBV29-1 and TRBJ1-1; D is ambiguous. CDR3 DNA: TGCAGCGTTGACAGGTGGGGAGAAGAAGCTTTCTTT. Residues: CSVDRWGEEAFF. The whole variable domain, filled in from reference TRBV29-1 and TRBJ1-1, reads SAVISQKPSRDICQRGTSLTIQCQVDSQVTMMFWYRQQPGQSLTLIATANQGSEATYESGFVIDKFPISRPNLTFSTLTVSNMSPEDSSIYLCSVDRWGEEAFFGQGTRLTVV.